Listed here are 7 T cell receptor beta chains from one sample, sequenced in a study of T cell repertoires and HLA-DP antigens. TCRdb's copy holds only in-frame clones and misses some; the assay was immunoSEQ multiplex PCR. The data show approximately 3,800 clones, with more than 65% seen just once and about 20% held by the top ten. After about 15 days, CD4+ cells were restimulated less than 25 h with the same allogeneic DPB1. Stimulation used HeLa cells expressing transduced HLA-DPA1/DPB1, HLA-DM, invariant chain and CD80. Sample: CD137- CD4+ T cells from cultured PBMCs. These receptors came from a woman aged 18 to 35 in good health and CMV-seronegative.

This sequence joins TRBV9 and TRBJ1-3; D gene unclear. From germline, CDR1 is SGDLS and CDR2 YYNGEE. Trimming shortened V by 0 bases and J by 0 bases, and 10 bases separated the two germline ends. This CDR3 region has 16 residues. The DNA of the CDR3 is TGTGCCAGCAGCGTAGGCACGGGCGCCTCTGGAAACACCATATATTTT. Translated: CASSVGTGASGNTIYF.

This rearrangement joins TRBV7-2 to TRBJ1-5, with D unresolved. This CDR3 is 17 amino acids long. Trimming shortened V by 4 bases and J by 3 bases, and 19 bases separated the two germline ends. Germline V gene sequence: CDR1 SGHTA, CDR2 FQGNSA. Here the CDR3 DNA reads TGTGCCAGCAGCTCAGGAGTCGGCAGGCGCCCCAATCAGCCCCAGCATTTT. It codes for CASSSGVGRRPNQPQHF.

The gene calls are TRBV19 and TRBJ1-2; D is unresolved. The CDR3 runs 14 residues. Germline CDR1 is LNHDA and CDR2 is SQIVND (reference sequence). The germline V and J ends were trimmed by 1 base and 8 bases, with 14 bases remaining between them. The CDR3 loop reads CASSIVGIGEGYTF. The CDR3 bases are TGTGCCAGTAGTATAGTCGGGATCGGCGAGGGCTACACCTTC.

The rearrangement joins TRBV30 to TRBJ2-2; the match to TRBD1 covers 7 bases. Germline CDR1 GTSNPN, CDR2 SVGIG (reference sequence). The CDR3 consists of 18 residues. Trimming cost V 0 bases and J 0 bases; bases outside gene matches: 10. The CDR3 sequence: CAWSVHGRGTANTGELFF. As DNA, the CDR3 is TGTGCCTGGAGTGTACACGGGCGTGGGACAGCGAACACCGGGGAGCTGTTTTTT.

The chain links TRBV18 to TRBJ2-7; D remains unclear. The germline gives CDR1 KGHSH, CDR2 LQKENI. Trimming took 1 base from V and 0 from J, leaving 10 bases between them. This CDR3 contains 15 residues. CDR3 in amino acids: CASSPRLGSSYEQYF. CDR3 sequence (DNA): TGTGCCAGCTCACCACGGTTAGGCTCCTCCTACGAGCAGTACTTC.

The gene calls are TRBV19 and TRBJ1-2; possibly TRBD1 for D (6 bases). Germline V CDR1 and CDR2: LNHDA, SQIVND (reference sequence). Trimming took off 7 bases at V and 8 bases at J, with 29 bases between the two ends. CDR3 length: 17 residues. The CDR3 loop reads CASNPGRTALSSKGYTF. The CDR3 bases are TGTGCCAGTAACCCCGGCCGGACAGCACTCTCCTCTAAAGGCTACACCTTC.

J is TRBJ2-7 and V is TRBV28, with 8 bases that match TRBD1. The CDR3 is 15 amino acids. V trimming: 5 bases; J trimming: 0 bases; junction bases outside the gene matches: 6. Germline CDR1 is MDHEN and CDR2 is SYDVKM. The chain's CDR3 is CASSTTGDFSYEQYV. In nucleotides, the CDR3 is TGTGCCAGCAGTACGACAGGGGATTTCTCCTACGAGCAGTACGTC.